Listed below are T cell receptor beta chains from one sample, sequenced in a study of CD8+ T cells in alopecia areata. Data came from immunoSEQ multiplex PCR; TCRdb stores just in-frame clones and leaves some out. The table includes some 130,000 clones, about 46% detected once. Here the sequenced sample was CD8+ T cells sorted from blood, taken at week 0. The receptors originated from a human donor with alopecia areata. Both conserved end residues are part of each CDR3. A D gene is named only where the DNA matches it firmly. Expanded clones are given a class, and other clones once, few, many or no size at all.

cdr3_nt	cdr3_aa	cdr3_length	clone_size	v_call	j_call	d_call
TGTGCCAGCAGTCCCGGGGGGGACCTAGACGATGAGCAGTTCTTC	CASSPGGDLDDEQFF	15	few	TRBV2	TRBJ2-1	TRBD2
TGCGCCAGCAGCTTGGCCAGGGCAGATACGCAGTATTTT	CASSLARADTQYF	13	-	TRBV5-1	TRBJ2-3	-
TGTGCCACCAGCAGAGATCGGACGGTTCAAGAGACCCAGTACTTC	CATSRDRTVQETQYF	15	-	TRBV15	TRBJ2-5	-
TGTGCCAGCAGCTTAGGGCAGAACGATGAGCAGTTCTTC	CASSLGQNDEQFF	13	-	TRBV7-9	TRBJ2-1	-
TGTGCCAGCAGAACTGGGGACGGAACCGGGGAGCTGTTTTTT	CASRTGDGTGELFF	14	few	TRBV7-9	TRBJ2-2	-
TGTGCCTGGAGTGTTGGGACAGGGATATATTTT	CAWSVGTGIYF	11	once	TRBV30	TRBJ1-3	TRBD1
TGTGCCAGCCAAATTCGGGACAGAGGGGAAAAACTGTTTTTT	CASQIRDRGEKLFF	14	-	TRBV18	TRBJ1-4	TRBD1
TGTGCCAGCACCGAAGGCGGGGGGAACACCGGGGAGCTGTTTTTT	CASTEGGGNTGELFF	15	-	TRBV4-2	TRBJ2-2	TRBD2
TGTGCCAGTAGTACCTCTCCCGGGACAATCTATGGCTACACCTTC	CASSTSPGTIYGYTF	15	-	TRBV19	TRBJ1-2	-
TGTGCCAGCACCTACTATTGGGGGGGCGCAGATGGCTACACCTTC	CASTYYWGGADGYTF	15	-	TRBV5-4	TRBJ1-2	-
TGTGCCAGCAGCTTCTGGCTAGCGGGGGGCACGGAGACCCAGTACTTC	CASSFWLAGGTETQYF	16	-	TRBV7-2	TRBJ2-5	TRBD2
TGTGCCAGCAGTTTAGGTGGTGGGACCCAGTACTTC	CASSLGGGTQYF	12	few	TRBV27	TRBJ2-5	-
TGCAGCGCCGAGGGGGACAGCGAGGGGAACACTGAAGCTTTCTTT	CSAEGDSEGNTEAFF	15	-	TRBV29-1	TRBJ1-1	TRBD1
TGCAGCGTTGATAGCGACAGCAACTATGGCTACACCTTC	CSVDSDSNYGYTF	13	-	TRBV29-1	TRBJ1-2	-
TGTGCCAGCAGCCAGCGGGGGGCCTACAATGAGCAGTTCTTC	CASSQRGAYNEQFF	14	-	TRBV7-2	TRBJ2-1	TRBD2
TGTGCCAGCAGCCGTCGCTCCCTCCGGGACAGGGGCGACGAGCAGTACTTC	CASSRRSLRDRGDEQYF	17	-	TRBV7-9	TRBJ2-7	TRBD1
TGTGCCAGCAGTGAGCGACAGGCTAACTATGGCTACACCTTC	CASSERQANYGYTF	14	few	TRBV25-1	TRBJ1-2	-
TGTGCCATCTTGGGACAGTCTGGGGCCAACGTCCTGACTTTC	CAILGQSGANVLTF	14	-	TRBV2	TRBJ2-6	TRBD1
TGTGCCAGCAGCGACCGGGTCAGGGGGCTCGAGCAGTACTTC	CASSDRVRGLEQYF	14	-	TRBV7-2	TRBJ2-7	TRBD1
TGTGCCAGCGGCTACGGACGGACCTACGAGCAGTACTTC	CASGYGRTYEQYF	13	many	TRBV7-8	TRBJ2-7	-
TGTGCCAGCAGTGAACTTGGCAGCTCCTATAATTCACCCCTCCACTTT	CASSELGSSYNSPLHF	16	-	TRBV2	TRBJ1-6	-
TGTGCCAGTAGTCGTAGCGGGGGGACCTACGAGCAGTACTTC	CASSRSGGTYEQYF	14	-	TRBV19	TRBJ2-7	TRBD2
TGTGCCAGCAGCAAACCGGCAGAGGGTGAAGCTTTCTTT	CASSKPAEGEAFF	13	few	TRBV21-1	TRBJ1-1	-
TGCGCCAGCAGCCAAGGGACAGGGGTCTATGGCTACACCTTC	CASSQGTGVYGYTF	14	-	TRBV4-1	TRBJ1-2	TRBD1
TGTGCCAGCAGCTTGGAGAGGGACAGGGGACCGTATAGCAATCAGCCCCAGCATTTT	CASSLERDRGPYSNQPQHF	19	few	TRBV7-2	TRBJ1-5	TRBD1
TGTGCCAGCAGCCAAGATGAGGGAATCACCACTGAAGCTTTCTTT	CASSQDEGITTEAFF	15	few	TRBV4-2	TRBJ1-1	-
TGTGCCAGCAGCCCCTACAGGGGCCTCGATCAGCCCCAGCATTTT	CASSPYRGLDQPQHF	15	-	TRBV5-6	TRBJ1-5	TRBD1
TGTGCCAGCAGAACGACAGGGGCCGAGAACACCGGGGAGCTGTTTTTT	CASRTTGAENTGELFF	16	few	TRBV5-5	TRBJ2-2	TRBD1
TGTGCCAGCAGCGAGGGGACTAGCGCTAGCACAGATACGCAGTATTTT	CASSEGTSASTDTQYF	16	-	TRBV13	TRBJ2-3	TRBD2
TGCAGCGTTGTAACAGGGGGAGATGAGCAGTACTTC	CSVVTGGDEQYF	12	-	TRBV29-1	TRBJ2-7	TRBD1
TGCGCCAGCAGCTTACAGGGGGAAATAGATACGCAGTATTTT	CASSLQGEIDTQYF	14	-	TRBV5-1	TRBJ2-3	TRBD1
TGTGCTAGTGGTTGGGGCGTGGGACTAGGAACCGGGGAGCTGTTTTTT	CASGWGVGLGTGELFF	16	few	TRBV12-5	TRBJ2-2	TRBD2
TGTGCCTGGAGTACCCGGGACATGAGCTCCTACGAGCAGTACTTC	CAWSTRDMSSYEQYF	15	-	TRBV30	TRBJ2-7	-
TGTGCCAGCAGCCCCACACGGGGGGCTCTAGAGACCCAGTACTTC	CASSPTRGALETQYF	15	-	TRBV9	TRBJ2-5	-
TGTGCCAGCAGTGACGGACAGGGCCTCATTGGCTACACCTTC	CASSDGQGLIGYTF	14	few	TRBV2	TRBJ1-2	TRBD1
TGTGCCTGGCAACGCCCCTCGAGCTCCTACAATGAGCAGTTCTTC	CAWQRPSSSYNEQFF	15	-	TRBV30	TRBJ2-1	-
TGTGCCAGCAGCTTCCCCTCGACAGGGCGCACAGATACGCAGTATTTT	CASSFPSTGRTDTQYF	16	few	TRBV13	TRBJ2-3	TRBD1
TGTGCCAGCAGCTTGGGCGGCGGGGGGGTGCCAGATACGCAGTATTTT	CASSLGGGGVPDTQYF	16	-	TRBV5-6	TRBJ2-3	TRBD2
TGCGCCAGCAGCTTGTCGAGACTAGCGGGGAATAATGAGCAGTTCTTC	CASSLSRLAGNNEQFF	16	-	TRBV5-1	TRBJ2-1	TRBD2
TGTGCCAGCAGTAGACTAGCGGGGGGGGACAATGAGCAGTTCTTC	CASSRLAGGDNEQFF	15	few	TRBV2	TRBJ2-1	TRBD2
TGTGCCAGCAGCTTGGGCTGGGTCTACGAGCAGTACTTC	CASSLGWVYEQYF	13	once	TRBV7-8	TRBJ2-7	-
TGTGCCAGCAGTGATGGGGCAGGGGTTGATGATGAGCAGTTCTTC	CASSDGAGVDDEQFF	15	-	TRBV2	TRBJ2-1	-
TGTGCCAGCAGCTCAACATACGAGCAGTACTTC	CASSSTYEQYF	11	-	TRBV7-9	TRBJ2-7	-
TGCGCCAGCAGCGACCGACTCCCGCAAGAGACCCAGTACTTC	CASSDRLPQETQYF	14	-	TRBV5-1	TRBJ2-5	-
TGTGCCAGCAGTTACTCGAGCTTGGTGGATACGCAGTATTTT	CASSYSSLVDTQYF	14	-	TRBV6-6	TRBJ2-3	-
TGTGCCAGCAGCTCCTCAGGGGTGAACACTGAAGCTTTCTTT	CASSSSGVNTEAFF	14	-	TRBV7-9	TRBJ1-1	-
TGCAGCGTTGCCTCCGGACAGACCTACGAGCAGTACTTC	CSVASGQTYEQYF	13	few	TRBV29-1	TRBJ2-7	-
TGTGCCAGCAGCTCGAACAGGGATGGCTACACCTTC	CASSSNRDGYTF	12	once	TRBV7-9	TRBJ1-2	-
TGCAGCGTTGTTTCCTACGAGCAGTACTTC	CSVVSYEQYF	10	few	TRBV29-1	TRBJ2-7	-
TGTGCCAGCAGCCCCACAGAGGGGACTGAAGCTTTCTTT	CASSPTEGTEAFF	13	-	TRBV5-6	TRBJ1-1	-
TGTGCCAGCAGTGTCACGGGGGAAGAGACCCAGTACTTC	CASSVTGEETQYF	13	-	TRBV10-3	TRBJ2-5	-